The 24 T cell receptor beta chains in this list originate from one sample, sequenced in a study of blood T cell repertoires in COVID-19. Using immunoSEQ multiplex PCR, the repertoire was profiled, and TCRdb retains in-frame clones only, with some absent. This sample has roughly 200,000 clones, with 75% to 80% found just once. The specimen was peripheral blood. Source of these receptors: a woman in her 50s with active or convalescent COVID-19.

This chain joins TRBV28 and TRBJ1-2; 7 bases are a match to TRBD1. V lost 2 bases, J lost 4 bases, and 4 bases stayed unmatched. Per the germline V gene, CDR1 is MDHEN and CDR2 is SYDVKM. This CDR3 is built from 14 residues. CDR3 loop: CASSLTGDLYGYTF. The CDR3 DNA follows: TGTGCCAGCAGTTTAACAGGGGATCTCTATGGCTACACCTTC.

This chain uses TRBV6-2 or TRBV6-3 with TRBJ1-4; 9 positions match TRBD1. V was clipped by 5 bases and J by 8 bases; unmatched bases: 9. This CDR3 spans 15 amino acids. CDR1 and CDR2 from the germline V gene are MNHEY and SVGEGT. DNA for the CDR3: TGTGCCAGCAGTCACGGGGACAGGGAGGTGGAAAAACTGTTTTTT. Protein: CASSHGDREVEKLFF.

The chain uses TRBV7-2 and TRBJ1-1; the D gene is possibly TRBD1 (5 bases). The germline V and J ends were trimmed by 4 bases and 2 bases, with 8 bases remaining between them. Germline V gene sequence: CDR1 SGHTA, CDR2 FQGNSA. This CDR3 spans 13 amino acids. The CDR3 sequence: CASSSDSNTEAFF. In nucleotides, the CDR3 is TGTGCCAGCAGCTCCGACAGTAACACTGAAGCTTTCTTT. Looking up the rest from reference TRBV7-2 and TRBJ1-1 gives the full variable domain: GAGVSQSPSNKVTEKGKDVELRCDPISGHTALYWYRQSLGQGLEFLIYFQGNSAPDKSGLPSDRFSAERTGGSVSTLTIQRTQQEDSAVYLCASSSDSNTEAFFGQGTRLTVV.

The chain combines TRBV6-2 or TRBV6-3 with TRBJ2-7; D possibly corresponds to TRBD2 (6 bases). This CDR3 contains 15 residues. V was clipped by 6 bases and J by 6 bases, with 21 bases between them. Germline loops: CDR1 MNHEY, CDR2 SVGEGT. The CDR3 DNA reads TGTGCCAGCAGCGTCCAAGCGGGTGGCCTCTTCGAGCAGTACTTC. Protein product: CASSVQAGGLFEQYF.

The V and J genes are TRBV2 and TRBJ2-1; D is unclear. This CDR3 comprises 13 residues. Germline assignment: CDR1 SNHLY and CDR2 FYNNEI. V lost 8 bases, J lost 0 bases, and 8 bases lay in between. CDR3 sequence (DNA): TGTGCCAGCGAGCGTAGCTCCTACAATGAGCAGTTCTTC. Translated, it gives CASERSSYNEQFF.

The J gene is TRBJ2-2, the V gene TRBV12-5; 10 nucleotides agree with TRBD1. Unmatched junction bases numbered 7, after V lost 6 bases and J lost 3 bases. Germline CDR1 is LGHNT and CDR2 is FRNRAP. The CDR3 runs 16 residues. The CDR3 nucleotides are TGTGCTAGTGGACCCGGACAGGGGGACGACACCGGGGAGCTGTTTTTT. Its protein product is CASGPGQGDDTGELFF.

The CDR3 loop is CASSVGGAVNTEAFF. The CDR3 nucleotides are TGTGCCAGCAGCGTAGGTGGGGCCGTGAACACTGAAGCTTTCTTT. The chain is built from TRBV9 and TRBJ1-1, with D possibly being TRBD1 (5 bases). CDR3 length equals 15 residues. Germline V gene lookup returns CDR1 SGDLS and CDR2 YYNGEE. V was cut by 0 bases and J by 0 bases, with 9 bases left in between.

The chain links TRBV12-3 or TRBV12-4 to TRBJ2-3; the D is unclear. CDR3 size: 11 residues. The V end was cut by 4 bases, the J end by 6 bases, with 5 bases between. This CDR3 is CASSSVDTQYF. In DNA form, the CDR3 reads TGTGCCAGCAGTTCAGTGGATACGCAGTATTTT.

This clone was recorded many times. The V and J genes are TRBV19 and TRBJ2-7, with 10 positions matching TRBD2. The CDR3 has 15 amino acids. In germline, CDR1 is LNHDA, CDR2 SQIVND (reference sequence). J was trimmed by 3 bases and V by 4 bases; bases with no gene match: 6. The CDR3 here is CASSSGLAADYEQYF. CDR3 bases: TGTGCCAGTAGTAGCGGACTAGCGGCCGACTACGAGCAGTACTTC.

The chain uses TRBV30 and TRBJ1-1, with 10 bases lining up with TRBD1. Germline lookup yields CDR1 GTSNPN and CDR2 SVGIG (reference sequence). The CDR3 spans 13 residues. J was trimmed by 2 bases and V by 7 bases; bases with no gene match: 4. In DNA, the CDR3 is TGTGCCTCCCGACAGGGGGCCAACACTGAAGCTTTCTTT. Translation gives CASRQGANTEAFF.

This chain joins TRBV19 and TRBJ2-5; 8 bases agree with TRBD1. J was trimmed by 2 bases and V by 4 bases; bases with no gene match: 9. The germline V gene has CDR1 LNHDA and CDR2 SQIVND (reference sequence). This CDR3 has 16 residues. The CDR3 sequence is CASSTSWTGLQETQYF. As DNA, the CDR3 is TGTGCCAGTAGTACGAGTTGGACAGGGCTACAAGAGACCCAGTACTTC.

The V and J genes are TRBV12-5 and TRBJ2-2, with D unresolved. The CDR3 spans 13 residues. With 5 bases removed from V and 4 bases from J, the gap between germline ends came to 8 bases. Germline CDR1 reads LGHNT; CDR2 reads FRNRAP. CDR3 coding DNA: TGTGCTAGTGGTCCCCTTGTCACCGGGGAGCTGTTTTTT. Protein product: CASGPLVTGELFF.

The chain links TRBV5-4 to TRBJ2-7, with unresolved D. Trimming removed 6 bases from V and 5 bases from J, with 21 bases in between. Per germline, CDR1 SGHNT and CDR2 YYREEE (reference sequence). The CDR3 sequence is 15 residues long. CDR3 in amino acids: CASNRRGPGKNEQYF. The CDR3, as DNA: TGTGCCAGCAACCGTAGAGGTCCCGGTAAGAACGAGCAGTACTTC.

The CDR3 spells CASSPLRLAGGRDGELFF. The CDR3 DNA follows: TGTGCCAGTAGTCCCCTTCGACTAGCGGGGGGGCGTGACGGGGAGCTGTTTTTT. The V gene is TRBV19, the J gene TRBJ2-2, with TRBD2 matching over 14 bases. This CDR3 spans 18 amino acids. The junction had 12 bases not matched to a gene; V was cut back by 5 bases and J by 7 bases. The germline V gene has CDR1 LNHDA and CDR2 SQIVND (reference sequence).

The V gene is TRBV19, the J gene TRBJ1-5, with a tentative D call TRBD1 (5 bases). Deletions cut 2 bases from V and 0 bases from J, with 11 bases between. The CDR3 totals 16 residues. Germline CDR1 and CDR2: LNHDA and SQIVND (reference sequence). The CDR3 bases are TGTGCCAGTAGTATAACCCCAGGGAATAGCAATCAGCCCCAGCATTTT. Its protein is CASSITPGNSNQPQHF.

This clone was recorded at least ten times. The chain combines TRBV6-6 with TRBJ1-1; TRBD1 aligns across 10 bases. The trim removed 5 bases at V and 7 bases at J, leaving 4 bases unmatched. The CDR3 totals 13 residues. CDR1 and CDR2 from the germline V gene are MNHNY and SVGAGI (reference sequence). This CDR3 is CASSGTGVYEAFF. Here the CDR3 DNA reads TGTGCCAGCAGTGGGACAGGGGTTTATGAAGCTTTCTTT.

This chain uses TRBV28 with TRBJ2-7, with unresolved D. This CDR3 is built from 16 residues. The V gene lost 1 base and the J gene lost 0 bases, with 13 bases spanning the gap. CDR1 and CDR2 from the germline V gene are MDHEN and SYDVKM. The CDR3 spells CASSLSPQAPSYEQYF. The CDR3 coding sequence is TGTGCCAGCAGTTTATCTCCGCAGGCCCCCTCCTACGAGCAGTACTTC.

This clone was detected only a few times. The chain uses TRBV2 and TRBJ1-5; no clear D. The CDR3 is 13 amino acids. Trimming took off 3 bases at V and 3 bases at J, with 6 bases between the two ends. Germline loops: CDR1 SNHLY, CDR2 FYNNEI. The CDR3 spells CASSDDINQPQHF. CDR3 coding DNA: TGTGCCAGCAGTGACGACATCAATCAGCCCCAGCATTTT.

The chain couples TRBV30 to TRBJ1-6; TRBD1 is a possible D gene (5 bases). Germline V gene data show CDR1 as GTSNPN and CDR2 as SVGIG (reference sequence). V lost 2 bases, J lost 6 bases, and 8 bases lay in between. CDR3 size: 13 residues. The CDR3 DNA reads TGTGCCTGGAGTCCGGACACTAATTCACCCCTCCACTTT. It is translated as CAWSPDTNSPLHF.

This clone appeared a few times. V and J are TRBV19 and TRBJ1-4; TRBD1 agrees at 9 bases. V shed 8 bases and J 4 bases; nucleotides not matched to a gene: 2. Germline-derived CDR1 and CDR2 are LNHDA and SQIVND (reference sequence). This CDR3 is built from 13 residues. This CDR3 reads CASGQGNNEKLFF. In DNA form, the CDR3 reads TGTGCCAGTGGACAGGGGAATAATGAAAAACTGTTTTTT.

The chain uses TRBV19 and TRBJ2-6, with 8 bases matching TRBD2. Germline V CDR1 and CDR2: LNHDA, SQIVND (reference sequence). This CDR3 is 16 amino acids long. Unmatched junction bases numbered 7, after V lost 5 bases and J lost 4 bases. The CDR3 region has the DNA TGTGCCAGTAGTCGGGAGGGGCCCGTGGGGGCCAACGTCCTGACTTTC. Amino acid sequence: CASSREGPVGANVLTF.

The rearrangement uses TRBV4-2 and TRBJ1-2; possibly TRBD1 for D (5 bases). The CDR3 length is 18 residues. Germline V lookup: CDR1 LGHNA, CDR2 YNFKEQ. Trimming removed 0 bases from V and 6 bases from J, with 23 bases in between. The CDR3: CASSQDHTSGLLLDGYTF. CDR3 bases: TGTGCCAGCAGCCAAGATCATACTTCGGGACTACTTCTGGATGGCTACACCTTC.

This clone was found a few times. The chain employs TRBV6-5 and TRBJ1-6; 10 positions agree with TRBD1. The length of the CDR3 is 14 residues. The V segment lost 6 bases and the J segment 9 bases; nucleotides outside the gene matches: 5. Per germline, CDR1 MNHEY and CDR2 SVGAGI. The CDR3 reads CASRDRGNVSPLHF. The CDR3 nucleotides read TGTGCCAGCAGGGACAGGGGGAACGTTTCACCCCTCCACTTT.

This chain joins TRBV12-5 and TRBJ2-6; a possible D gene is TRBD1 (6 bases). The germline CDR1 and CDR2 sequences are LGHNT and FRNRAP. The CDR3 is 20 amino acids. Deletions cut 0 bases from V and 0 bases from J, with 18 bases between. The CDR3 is CASGLVSKPGHNSGANVLTF. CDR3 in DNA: TGTGCTAGTGGTTTGGTAAGTAAACCGGGACATAACTCTGGGGCCAACGTCCTGACTTTC. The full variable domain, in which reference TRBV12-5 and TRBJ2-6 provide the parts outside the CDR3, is DARVTQTPRHKVTEMGQEVTMRCQPILGHNTVFWYRQTMMQGLELLAYFRNRAPLDDSGMPKDRFSAEMPDATLATLKIQPSEPRDSAVYFCASGLVSKPGHNSGANVLTFGAGSRLTVL.